This T cell receptor (beta chain) came from a study of T cell responses to AZD1222 COVID-19 vaccine. Overall study results and limits: Repertoire collection took place solely once the T cell response had peaked. Regions left unmutated in variants are reportedly the target of nearly half of spike-specific TCRs. Recipients of AZD1222 seropositive at baseline numbered only five or six.

Concerning this clone itself: Antigen: not known.

The CDR3 consists of 15 residues. V dropped 7 bases and J dropped 0; count of bases not matched to a gene: 9. Germline V gives CDR1 SQVTM, CDR2 ANQGSEA. Assay: immunoSEQ multiplex PCR; the TCRdb copy retains only in-frame clones and omits some. The table has 140,000 or so clones, roughly 92% seen once; the top ten hold approximately 1.5%. The chain joins TRBV29-1 to TRBJ2-1, with 7 bases lining up with TRBD2. The input for sequencing was peripheral blood, taken on day 0 of AZD1222 vaccination. The clonotype was recovered from an adult in good health. CDR3 sequence reads: CSANGAGFSYNEQFF. The CDR3 DNA follows: TGCAGCGCCAACGGAGCGGGGTTCTCCTACAATGAGCAGTTCTTC.